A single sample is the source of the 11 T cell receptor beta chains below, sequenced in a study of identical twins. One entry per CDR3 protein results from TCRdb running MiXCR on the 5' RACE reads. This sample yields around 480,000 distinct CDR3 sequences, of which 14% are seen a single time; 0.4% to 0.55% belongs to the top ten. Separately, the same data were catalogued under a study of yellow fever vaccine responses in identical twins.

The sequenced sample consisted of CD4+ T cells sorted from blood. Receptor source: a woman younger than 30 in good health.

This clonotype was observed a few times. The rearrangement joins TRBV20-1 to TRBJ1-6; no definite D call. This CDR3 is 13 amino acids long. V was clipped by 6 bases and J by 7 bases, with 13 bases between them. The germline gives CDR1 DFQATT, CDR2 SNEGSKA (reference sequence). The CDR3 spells CSAHTIQNSPLHF. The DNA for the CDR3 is TGCAGTGCCCATACGATCCAGAATTCACCCCTCCACTTT.

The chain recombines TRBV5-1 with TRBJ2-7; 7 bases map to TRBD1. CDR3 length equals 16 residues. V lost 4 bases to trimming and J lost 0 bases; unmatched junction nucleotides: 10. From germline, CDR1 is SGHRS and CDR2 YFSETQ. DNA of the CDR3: TGCGCCAGCAGCCGGATAAAGACAGGGAACTCCTACGAGCAGTACTTC. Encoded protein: CASSRIKTGNSYEQYF. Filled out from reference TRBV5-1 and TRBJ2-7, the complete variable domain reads KAGVTQTPRYLIKTRGQQVTLSCSPISGHRSVSWYQQTPGQGLQFLFEYFSETQRNKGNFPGRFSGRQFSNSRSEMNVSTLELGDSALYLCASSRIKTGNSYEQYFGPGTRLTVT.

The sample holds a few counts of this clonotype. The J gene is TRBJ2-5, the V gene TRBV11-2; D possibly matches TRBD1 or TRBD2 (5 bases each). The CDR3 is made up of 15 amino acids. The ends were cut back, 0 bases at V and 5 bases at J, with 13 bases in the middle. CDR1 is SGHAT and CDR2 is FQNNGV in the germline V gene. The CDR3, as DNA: TGTGCCAGCAGCTTAGATAGGGGACCACCCGAGACCCAGTACTTC. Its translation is CASSLDRGPPETQYF.

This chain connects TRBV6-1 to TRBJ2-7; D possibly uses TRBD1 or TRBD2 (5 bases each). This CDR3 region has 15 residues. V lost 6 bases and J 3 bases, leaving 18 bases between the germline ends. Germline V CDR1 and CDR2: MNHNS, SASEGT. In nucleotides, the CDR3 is TGTGCCAGCAGCCTGATAGCAGGGAGCTTCTACGAGCAGTACTTC. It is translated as CASSLIAGSFYEQYF.

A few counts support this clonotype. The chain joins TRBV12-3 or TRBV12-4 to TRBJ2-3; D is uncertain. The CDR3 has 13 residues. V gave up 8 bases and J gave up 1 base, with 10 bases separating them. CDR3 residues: CASSAARTDTQYF. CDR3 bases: TGTGCCAGCTCTGCCGCCCGCACAGATACGCAGTATTTT.

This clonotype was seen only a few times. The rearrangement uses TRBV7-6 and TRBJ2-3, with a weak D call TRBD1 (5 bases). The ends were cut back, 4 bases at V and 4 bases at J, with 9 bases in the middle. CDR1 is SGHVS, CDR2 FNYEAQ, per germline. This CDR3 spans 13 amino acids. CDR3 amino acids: CASSSKGPDTQYF. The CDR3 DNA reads TGTGCCAGCAGCTCGAAGGGGCCAGATACGCAGTATTTT.

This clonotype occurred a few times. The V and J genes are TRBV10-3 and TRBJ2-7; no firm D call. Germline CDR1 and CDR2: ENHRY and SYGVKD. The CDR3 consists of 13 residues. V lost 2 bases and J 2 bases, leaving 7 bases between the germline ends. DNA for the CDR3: TGTGCCATCAGTGAGACACGGACCTACGAGCAGTACTTC. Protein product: CAISETRTYEQYF.

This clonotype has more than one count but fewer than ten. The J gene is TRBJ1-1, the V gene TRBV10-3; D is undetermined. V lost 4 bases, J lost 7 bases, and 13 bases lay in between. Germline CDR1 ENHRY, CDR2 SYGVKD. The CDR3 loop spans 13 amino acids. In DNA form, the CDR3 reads TGTGCCATCAGTGCATTGTCAGGCGGTGAAGCTTTCTTT. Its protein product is CAISALSGGEAFF.

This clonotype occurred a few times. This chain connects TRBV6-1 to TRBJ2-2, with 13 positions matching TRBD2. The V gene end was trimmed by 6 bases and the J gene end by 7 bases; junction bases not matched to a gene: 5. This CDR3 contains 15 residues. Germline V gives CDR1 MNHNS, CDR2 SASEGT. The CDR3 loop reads CASSPRLAGGGELFF. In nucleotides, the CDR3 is TGTGCCAGCAGCCCCCGACTAGCGGGAGGCGGGGAGCTGTTTTTT.

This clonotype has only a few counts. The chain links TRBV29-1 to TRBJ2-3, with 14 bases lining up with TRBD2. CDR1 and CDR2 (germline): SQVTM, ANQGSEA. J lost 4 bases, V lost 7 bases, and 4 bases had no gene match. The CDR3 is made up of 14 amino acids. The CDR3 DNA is TGCAGCGCGGGACTAGCGGGAGCTCCAGATACGCAGTATTTT. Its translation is CSAGLAGAPDTQYF.

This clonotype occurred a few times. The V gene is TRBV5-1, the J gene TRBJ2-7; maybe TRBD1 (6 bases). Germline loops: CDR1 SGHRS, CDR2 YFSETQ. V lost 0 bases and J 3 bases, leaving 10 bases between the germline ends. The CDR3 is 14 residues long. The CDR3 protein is CASSLDTGYYEQYF. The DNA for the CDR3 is TGCGCCAGCAGCTTGGACACAGGGTACTACGAGCAGTACTTC. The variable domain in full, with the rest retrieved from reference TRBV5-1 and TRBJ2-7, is KAGVTQTPRYLIKTRGQQVTLSCSPISGHRSVSWYQQTPGQGLQFLFEYFSETQRNKGNFPGRFSGRQFSNSRSEMNVSTLELGDSALYLCASSLDTGYYEQYFGPGTRLTVT.